A single sample is the source of the 18 T cell receptor beta chains below, sequenced in a study of follicular helper T cells after annual influenza vaccination. Profiled with immunoSEQ multiplex PCR; TCRdb holds only in-frame clones, not every one. There are about 10,000 clones in the sample; roughly 83% occur only once, and 0.3% to 0.45% lies in the top ten. Time point indicated: 2015-2016 season, 7 days after influenza vaccination. The sample in question was CXCR5- memory CD4+ T cells sorted from blood, obtained 7 days after influenza vaccination. The source of these receptors is an adult who received the influenza vaccine.

This clone came up a few times. CDR3 loop: CASSGKPGANTGELFF. The CDR3 DNA is TGCGCCAGCAGCGGAAAACCGGGAGCAAACACCGGGGAGCTGTTTTTT. J is TRBJ2-2 and V is TRBV5-1; D is possibly TRBD2 (6 bases). V was pared by 4 bases and J by 2 bases, with 15 bases between. Germline V gene lookup returns CDR1 SGHRS and CDR2 YFSETQ. The CDR3 runs 16 residues.

The chain recombines TRBV5-1 with TRBJ1-2; D is possibly TRBD1 (5 bases). The germline V gene has CDR1 SGHRS and CDR2 YFSETQ. V was cut by 3 bases and J by 6 bases, with 15 bases left in between. This CDR3 spans 14 amino acids. This chain's CDR3 is CASSSGGAQNGYTF. The DNA for the CDR3 is TGCGCCAGCAGCTCGGGGGGTGCGCAAAATGGCTACACCTTC.

The genes are TRBV7-2 and TRBJ1-1; 7 bases match TRBD1. Looked up from germline, CDR1 is SGHTA and CDR2 is FQGNSA. This CDR3 is 16 amino acids long. Unmatched junction bases numbered 11, after V lost 4 bases and J lost 3 bases. The CDR3 nucleotides read TGTGCCAGCAGCTCCTGGACAGGCGGGCCTTACACTGAAGCTTTCTTT. This translates into CASSSWTGGPYTEAFF.

The chain couples TRBV29-1 to TRBJ1-1, with 10 bases aligning to TRBD1. V was pared by 3 bases and J by 2 bases, with 12 bases of the junction left unmatched. Germline CDR1 is SQVTM and CDR2 is ANQGSEA. The CDR3 is 17 residues long. The CDR3 is CSVDGVGGTGVNTEAFF. The DNA for the CDR3 is TGCAGCGTTGACGGGGTAGGCGGGACAGGGGTCAACACTGAAGCTTTCTTT.

This clone turned up a few times. V usage is TRBV5-1 and J usage is TRBJ2-7; 9 bases match TRBD1. The CDR3 spans 13 residues. Germline V gene lookup returns CDR1 SGHRS and CDR2 YFSETQ. V lost 2 bases to trimming and J lost 5 bases; unmatched junction nucleotides: 2. Here the CDR3 reads CASSFRQGDEQYF. The CDR3, as DNA: TGCGCCAGCAGCTTCAGACAGGGGGACGAGCAGTACTTC.

J is TRBJ1-2 and V is TRBV18; D remains ambiguous. In germline, CDR1 is KGHSH, CDR2 LQKENI. The CDR3 is 15 residues long. The V end lost 2 bases, the J end lost 3 bases, and 13 bases lay between the germline ends. CDR3 in amino acids: CASSPFSSGDYGYTF. For the CDR3, the DNA is TGTGCCAGCTCACCATTCTCTTCGGGCGACTATGGCTACACCTTC. The full variable domain, rest sourced from reference TRBV18 and TRBJ1-2, is NAGVMQNPRHLVRRRGQEARLRCSPMKGHSHVYWYRQLPEEGLKFMVYLQKENIIDESGMPKERFSAEFPKEGPSILRIQQVVRGDSAAYFCASSPFSSGDYGYTFGSGTRLTVV.

This chain uses TRBV6-1 with TRBJ2-5; the D is unclear. The J call is uncertain, as TRBJ2-7 better fits the DNA end. Germline lookup yields CDR1 MNHNS and CDR2 SASEGT. The CDR3 is 12 amino acids. CDR3 amino acids: CASSVTSYEQYF. In DNA form, the CDR3 reads TGTGCCAGCAGTGTCACCAGCTACGAGCAGTACTTC.

The chain has TRBV18 and TRBJ2-1; D could derive from TRBD1 or TRBD2 (5 bases each). Trimming pared 2 bases from V and 0 bases from J, leaving 5 bases between. The CDR3 has 14 amino acids. CDR1 KGHSH and CDR2 LQKENI come from the germline V gene. The DNA of the CDR3 is TGTGCCAGCTCACCAGGGGGCTCCTACAATGAGCAGTTCTTC. Translating it yields CASSPGGSYNEQFF.

The chain uses TRBV29-1 and TRBJ1-1; 7 nucleotides match TRBD1. Germline V lookup: CDR1 SQVTM, CDR2 ANQGSEA. V trimming: 3 bases; J trimming: 5 bases; junction bases outside the gene matches: 6. This CDR3 has 13 residues. CDR3 sequence: CSVEAGGRTEAFF. DNA for the CDR3: TGCAGCGTTGAGGCAGGGGGGAGGACTGAAGCTTTCTTT.

The chain joins TRBV19 to TRBJ2-4, with 9 bases aligning to TRBD2. Trimming took 4 bases from V and 1 from J; bases not matched to a gene: 11. The CDR3 is 18 amino acids. Germline V lookup: CDR1 LNHDA, CDR2 SQIVND (reference sequence). CDR3 sequence: CASSSKSRAGGAKNIQYF. CDR3 nucleotide sequence: TGTGCCAGTAGTAGCAAAAGCCGCGCGGGGGGGGCCAAAAACATTCAGTACTTC.

This chain joins TRBV29-1 and TRBJ2-1, with 9 bases aligning to TRBD2. Germline V gives CDR1 SQVTM, CDR2 ANQGSEA. The ends lost 8 bases at V and 10 bases at J; junction bases unmatched: 12. The CDR3 contains 13 residues. The CDR3 is CSLTGTSLGEQFF. Written as DNA, the CDR3 is TGCAGCTTGACCGGGACTAGCTTAGGGGAGCAGTTCTTC.

The V gene is TRBV7-2, the J gene TRBJ1-2; 7 positions match TRBD1. The CDR3 covers 14 residues. CDR1 and CDR2 from the germline V gene are SGHTA and FQGNSA. V shed 1 base, J shed 13 bases, and the junction held 12 bases outside the gene matches. CDR3 DNA sequence: TGTGCCAGCAGCTTAGAACTAGGGCAGGGGGTTTTCACCTTC. Protein sequence: CASSLELGQGVFTF.

The CDR3 is CASSLDLQRGSYEQYF. The CDR3 bases are TGTGCCAGCAGCTTAGACCTCCAGCGGGGTTCCTACGAGCAGTACTTC. This chain connects TRBV7-2 to TRBJ2-7; 7 positions agree with TRBD2. V shed 1 base, J shed 1 base, and the junction held 7 bases outside the gene matches. The CDR3 is 16 residues long. Germline V gene sequence: CDR1 SGHTA, CDR2 FQGNSA.

The chain recombines TRBV28 with TRBJ1-5; D gene uncertain. V was cut by 8 bases and J by 6 bases, with 5 bases left in between. Germline V gene lookup returns CDR1 MDHEN and CDR2 SYDVKM. The CDR3 is 10 amino acids. CDR3 DNA: TGTGCCAGCGGTCCTCAGCCCCAGCATTTT. Its protein is CASGPQPQHF.

The rearrangement links TRBV28 to TRBJ2-7; perhaps TRBD1 as D (6 bases). The CDR3 consists of 12 residues. Germline V gene data show CDR1 as MDHEN and CDR2 as SYDVKM. Trimming removed 5 bases at V and 9 bases at J, with 14 bases between. CDR3 in DNA: TGTGCCAGCAGTACCCCCGGACAGATGCAGTACTTC. It specifies CASSTPGQMQYF.

The V call is TRBV9, the J call TRBJ1-1; D unclear. The CDR3 contains 15 residues. Trimming left V 0 bases short and J 4 bases short, with 13 bases between. Germline V gene lookup returns CDR1 SGDLS and CDR2 YYNGEE. DNA of the CDR3: TGTGCCAGCAGCGTAGAGGGTAGGGAGGGCACTGAAGCTTTCTTT. This gives the protein CASSVEGREGTEAFF.

The V and J genes are TRBV29-1 and TRBJ1-4; TRBD1 matches at 7 bases. Germline-derived CDR1 and CDR2 are SQVTM and ANQGSEA. This CDR3 region has 12 residues. The J segment lost 7 bases and the V segment lost 6 bases, leaving 5 bases of the junction unmatched. As DNA, the CDR3 is TGCAGCGTAATAACAGGGGTTGAAAAACTGTTTTTT. It specifies CSVITGVEKLFF.

V and J are TRBV2 and TRBJ1-1; D perhaps matches TRBD1 (6 bases). CDR1 SNHLY and CDR2 FYNNEI come from the germline V gene. V was cut by 7 bases and J by 11 bases, with 23 bases left in between. The CDR3 consists of 14 residues. This chain's CDR3 is CASTSTQGGADAFF. The CDR3 bases are TGTGCCAGCACCTCGACCCAAGGGGGGGCGGACGCTTTCTTT.